A single sample gave rise to the 9 T cell receptor beta chains below, sequenced in a study of beta chain features in type 1 diabetes. Study-wide points: TCRB CDR3s from Type 1 diabetes patients were moderately but significantly shorter in all four CD4+ subsets.

Investigators reverse transcribed all isolated RNA, so they sequenced expressed TCRB transcripts. TCRdb's copy holds only in-frame clones and misses some; the assay was immunoSEQ multiplex PCR. Of 300,000 to 400,000 clones in the sample, 9.6% were seen once. What these receptors recognize is not known. Specimen: central memory CD4+ T cells from blood. The receptors were gathered from a man aged 30 to 39 with type 1 diabetes.

In this sample, this clone turned up a few times. The V gene is TRBV5-1, the J gene TRBJ2-1; D perhaps matches TRBD2 (6 bases). The CDR3 sequence is 17 residues long. Deletions cut 2 bases from V and 3 bases from J, with 18 bases between. Germline CDR1 SGHRS, CDR2 YFSETQ. CDR3 residues: CASSFRSSEGFYNEQFF. The CDR3 DNA follows: TGCGCCAGCAGCTTCCGGTCTAGCGAGGGTTTCTACAATGAGCAGTTCTTC.

There are a few counts of this clone. The chain links TRBV27 to TRBJ2-2; D possibly corresponds to TRBD1 (6 bases). Germline CDR1 and CDR2: MNHEY and SMNVEV (reference sequence). The CDR3 contains 15 residues. Trimming took off 2 bases at V and 5 bases at J, with 12 bases between the two ends. CDR3 bases: TGTGCCAGCAGTTTAATGGGGGCGGCGACCGGGGAGCTGTTTTTT. Translating it yields CASSLMGAATGELFF.

The V call is TRBV28, the J call TRBJ1-4; D might be TRBD1 (6 bases). Per germline, CDR1 MDHEN and CDR2 SYDVKM. The CDR3 extends over 15 amino acids. The germline V and J ends were trimmed by 3 bases and 4 bases, with 12 bases remaining between them. CDR3 DNA: TGTGCCAGCAGTTTGGGGGGGCGCGTTAATGAAAAACTGTTTTTT. Protein sequence: CASSLGGRVNEKLFF.

This clone showed up just a few times. V gene TRBV19 combines with J gene TRBJ2-7, with D perhaps assigned TRBD1 or TRBD2 (5 bases each). This CDR3 comprises 14 residues. The V end lost 6 bases, the J end lost 0 bases, and 12 bases lay between the germline ends. Germline-derived CDR1 and CDR2 are LNHDA and SQIVND (reference sequence). CDR3 nucleotide sequence: TGTGCCAGTAGCGAGGGACCTTTCTCCTACGAGCAGTACTTC. It codes for CASSEGPFSYEQYF.

The rearrangement joins TRBV7-9 to TRBJ2-2; weak D call: TRBD1 (5 bases). CDR3 size: 12 residues. The V gene lost 6 bases and the J gene lost 14 bases, with 16 bases spanning the gap. From germline, CDR1 is SEHNR and CDR2 FQNEAQ (reference sequence). The CDR3 sequence is CASSPRDSALFF. In nucleotides, the CDR3 is TGTGCCAGCAGTCCCAGAGACAGCGCCCTGTTTTTT.

V is TRBV23-1 and J is TRBJ2-7, with TRBD1 identical over 8 bases. TRBV23-1 is annotated as an ORF whose role is uncertain. Losses at the gene ends were 0 bases for V and 0 bases for J; bases not matched to a gene: 10. CDR3 size: 18 residues. CDR3 sequence (DNA): TGCGCCAGCAGTCAATCGAGAACAGGGGGACTCCACTCCTACGAGCAGTACTTC. Translating gives CASSQSRTGGLHSYEQYF.

The V and J genes are TRBV27 and TRBJ2-1, with TRBD2 as a possible D gene (5 bases). This CDR3 is built from 18 residues. The germline V gene encodes CDR1 MNHEY and CDR2 SMNVEV (reference sequence). V was shortened by 1 base and J by 7 bases, with 23 bases between the two germline ends. CDR3 residues: CASSLLRESPTSENEQFF. DNA of the CDR3: TGTGCCAGCAGTTTATTACGGGAATCCCCCACTTCGGAGAATGAGCAGTTCTTC.

The sample holds a few counts of this clone. The CDR3 region is CAWSVARTGARKTQYF. CDR3 DNA sequence: TGTGCCTGGAGTGTAGCGAGGACAGGGGCAAGAAAGACCCAGTACTTC. The rearrangement joins TRBV30 to TRBJ2-5; 9 positions match TRBD1. Trimming at V came to 0 bases and at J to 6 bases, leaving 11 bases not matched to a gene. This CDR3 is 16 amino acids long. CDR1 is GTSNPN and CDR2 is SVGIG in the germline V gene (reference sequence).

The table lists this clone with a few counts. V usage is TRBV28 and J usage is TRBJ1-5; D ambiguous. Trimming left V 3 bases short and J 7 bases short, with 7 bases between. The CDR3 is 12 amino acids. The germline V gene has CDR1 MDHEN and CDR2 SYDVKM. CDR3 sequence: CASSLADQPQHF. The CDR3 DNA follows: TGTGCCAGCAGTTTGGCTGACCAGCCCCAGCATTTT.